This T cell receptor (beta chain) is drawn from a study of spatial heterogeneity in lung cancer. Across the whole study: A unique TCR and UMI combination showed up more than ten times in raw reads, on average.

In TCRdb, the 5' RACE reads were re-called with MiXCR into one record per CDR3 protein. The sample consists of 7,500 to 8,000 distinct CDR3 sequences, roughly 7% of them appearing once. Stated time point: sample taken at primary tumor resection. Donors were roughly 70 untreated early-stage non-small cell lung cancer patients. Without sorting, whole RNA was sequenced from tumor, nontumor lung or frozen PBMC. This clonotype was found a few times. The target antigen is unknown. A library prepared for alpha chains yielded this beta chain as an off-target read; its size is of little meaning. The V gene lost 0 bases and the J gene lost 9 bases, with 18 bases spanning the gap. This CDR3 region has 15 residues. Per the germline V gene, CDR1 is LNHNV and CDR2 is YYDKDF (reference sequence). Findings of the study overall: For tumor T cells, estimated coverage reached only 5.5% to 7% (alpha) and about 12% (beta). Counts that tracked tumor mutation counts were those of expanded intratumoral alpha and beta TCRs.

The sequence was obtained from a female donor with early-stage non-small cell lung cancer. The chain employs TRBV15 and TRBJ2-7, with D possibly TRBD2 on 6 matching bases. The sample consisted of lung tumor tissue, taken at surgery. The CDR3 region has the DNA TGTGCCACCAGCAGAGATGGGTACCCTCCCGGGAGGCAGTACTTC. Translation: CATSRDGYPPGRQYF. The variable domain in full, with the rest retrieved from reference TRBV15 and TRBJ2-7, is DAMVIQNPRYQVTQFGKPVTLSCSQTLNHNVMYWYQQKSSQAPKLLFHYYDKDFNNEADTPDNFQSRRPNTSFCFLDIRSPGLGDTAMYLCATSRDGYPPGRQYFGPGTRLTVT.